Each of the 3 T cell receptor beta chains below was sequenced from the same sample in a study of T-cell reconstitution after alpha-beta-depleted transplantation in children. For TCRbeta, the library was prepared with unique molecular identifiers. TCRdb itself ran the PCR reads through MiXCR, one entry per CDR3 protein. Of roughly 670,000 distinct CDR3 sequences in the sample, around 13% were seen once. Here the sequenced sample was PBMCs, taken before TCRalphabeta/CD19-depleted stem cell transplant. The receptors were gathered from a girl aged 2-10 years with congenital amegakaryocytic thrombocytopenia, due to receive a stem cell transplant.

This clonotype was detected many times. The chain couples TRBV13 to TRBJ2-1; D not resolved. Germline assignment: CDR1 PRHDT and CDR2 FYEKMQ (reference sequence). V was cut by 4 bases and J by 7 bases, with 5 bases left in between. This CDR3 spans 11 amino acids. The CDR3 here is CASSYTNEQFF. CDR3 nucleotide sequence: TGTGCCAGCAGCTACACAAATGAGCAGTTCTTC.

This clonotype was found many times. The chain uses TRBV12-3 or TRBV12-4 and TRBJ2-2; no definite D call. CDR3 length equals 14 residues. Trimming stripped 5 bases from V and 6 bases from J, with 13 bases between. DNA of the CDR3: TGTGCCAGCAGTCATGTAGTTAAGGCCGGGGAGCTGTTTTTT. Translating gives CASSHVVKAGELFF.

The sample holds a few counts of this clonotype. The V call is TRBV30, the J call TRBJ2-1; D may correspond to TRBD1 or TRBD2 (5 bases each). The CDR3 has 12 residues. V dropped 5 bases and J dropped 5 bases, with 10 bases sitting between them. In germline, CDR1 is GTSNPN, CDR2 SVGIG (reference sequence). DNA of the CDR3: TGTGCCTGGGAAAGGGGACACAATGAGCAGTTCTTC. Its translation: CAWERGHNEQFF.